The subject of this entry is one TCR beta chain. Naive CD8 isolation took CD45RO-negative cells positively selected for CCR7 and excluded terminally differentiated effector memory CD45RA+ cells. The protocol was immunoSEQ multiplex PCR, while the TCRdb copy is restricted to in-frame clones and leaves out a portion. The data show hundreds of thousands of clones, roughly 98% seen once. The record originates from a study of shared clonotypes between healthy human individuals. The V end was cut by 11 bases, the J end by 6 bases, with 16 bases between. Germline V gene sequence: CDR1 LNHDA, CDR2 SQIVND (reference sequence). This CDR3 comprises 13 residues.

The TCR comes from a man between 25 and 39 years old in good health. The source material was naive CD8+ T cells sorted from blood. J is TRBJ2-2 and V is TRBV19, with D perhaps matching TRBD1 (5 bases). Written as DNA, the CDR3 is TGTGCCGGGGCCAGGGTCGGTTCCGGGGAGCTGTTTTTT. Translated, it gives CAGARVGSGELFF.